This T cell receptor beta chain was captured by sequencing in a study of blood T cell repertoires in COVID-19. On the study more broadly: In each case, the material was cDNA or gDNA derived from T cells, B-cell-depleted T cells, or PBMCs.

The CDR3 runs 14 residues. The V gene's germline CDR1 is MDHEN and CDR2 SYDVKM. The V and J ends lost 7 bases and 0 bases respectively, with 13 bases between them. The repertoire was sequenced with immunoSEQ multiplex PCR; TCRdb's copy has only in-frame clones and lacks some. The table shows over 200,000 clones, with more than 80% occurring only once. The sample comprised peripheral blood. The TCR was taken from a woman younger than 45 with COVID-19, enrolled during active disease. The chain employs TRBV28 and TRBJ2-7; tentatively, D is TRBD1 (6 bases). Written as DNA, the CDR3 is TGTGCCAGCACACTGACAGGAGTCTCCTACGAGCAGTACTTC. It specifies CASTLTGVSYEQYF.